The 17 T cell receptor beta chains below all came from one sample that was sequenced in a study of T-cell reconstitution after alpha-beta-depleted transplantation in children. Preparation of the TCRbeta library was carried out with unique molecular identifiers. TCRdb reanalysed the PCR reads using MiXCR and keeps one entry per CDR3 protein. The sample gives 200,000 or so distinct CDR3 sequences, roughly 6.3% of which show up once; around 4.3% is in the top ten. Here the sequenced sample was PBMCs, taken before TCRalphabeta/CD19-depleted stem cell transplant. Source of these receptors: a girl under three years old with combined immunodeficiency, due to receive a stem cell transplant.

There are a few counts of this clonotype. This chain uses TRBV28 with TRBJ2-3; 8 bases line up with TRBD2. From germline, CDR1 is MDHEN and CDR2 SYDVKM. This CDR3 comprises 16 residues. The V and J ends lost 1 base and 2 bases, in that order; junction bases with no gene match: 5. This chain's CDR3 is CASSLYLAGPTDTQYF. Here the CDR3 DNA reads TGTGCCAGCAGTTTATATTTAGCGGGGCCCACAGATACGCAGTATTTT.

This clonotype appeared many times. This chain joins TRBV20-1 and TRBJ2-7, with 13 bases that match TRBD2. This CDR3 contains 14 residues. Germline CDR1 is DFQATT and CDR2 is SNEGSKA (reference sequence). V was pared by 5 bases and J by 7 bases, with 8 bases of the junction left unmatched. The CDR3 DNA reads TGCAGTGCTGAGCCTGGGACTAGCGGGGAAGAGCAGTACTTC. It specifies CSAEPGTSGEEQYF.

At least ten counts were recorded for this clonotype. V usage is TRBV6-5 and J usage is TRBJ2-7; perhaps TRBD2 as D (5 bases). Germline CDR1 MNHEY, CDR2 SVGAGI. Trimming pared 4 bases from V and 5 bases from J, leaving 9 bases between. The CDR3 has 12 amino acids. The CDR3 DNA reads TGTGCCAGCAGTTCCCTGGAGGACGAGCAGTACTTC. The encoded protein is CASSSLEDEQYF.

This clonotype was recorded many times. The CDR3 sequence is CASSHIGTGHYYEQYF. The CDR3 DNA reads as TGCGCCAGCAGCCACATCGGGACAGGGCATTACTACGAGCAGTACTTC. This chain uses TRBV4-3 with TRBJ2-7; 9 bases are shared with TRBD1. The CDR3 loop spans 16 amino acids. Trimming at V came to 3 bases and at J to 3 bases, leaving 9 bases not matched to a gene. CDR1 and CDR2 from the germline V gene are LGHNA and YSLEER.

This clonotype has at least ten counts. This chain uses TRBV6-2 or TRBV6-3 with TRBJ2-7, with TRBD1 matching over 9 bases. The CDR3 is made up of 15 amino acids. The junction had 5 bases not matched to a gene; V was cut back by 5 bases and J by 0 bases. Per germline, CDR1 MNHEY and CDR2 SVGEGT. The CDR3 sequence: CASSPGQGISYEQYF. For the CDR3, the DNA is TGTGCCAGCAGTCCTGGACAGGGGATCTCCTACGAGCAGTACTTC.

This clonotype was seen repeatedly, ten times or more. The chain couples TRBV9 to TRBJ2-1; TRBD2 aligns across 10 bases. The CDR3 runs to 15 residues. The junction had 2 bases not matched to a gene; V was cut back by 0 bases and J by 5 bases. CDR1 and CDR2 (germline): SGDLS, YYNGEE. CDR3 sequence reads: CASSVGTSGHNEQFF. CDR3 in DNA: TGTGCCAGCAGCGTAGGGACTAGCGGACACAATGAGCAGTTCTTC.

There are many counts of this clonotype. This CDR3 is CASSLGVLVRTDTQYF. Here the CDR3 DNA reads TGCGCCAGCAGCTTAGGGGTACTAGTGAGGACAGATACGCAGTATTTT. This chain links TRBV5-1 with TRBJ2-3; D is tentatively TRBD1 or TRBD2 (5 bases each). Trimming stripped 2 bases from V and 3 bases from J, with 16 bases between. Germline loops: CDR1 SGHRS, CDR2 YFSETQ. The CDR3 runs 16 residues.

The sample holds many counts of this clonotype. This chain connects TRBV10-3 to TRBJ1-5; D is undetermined. CDR1 is ENHRY and CDR2 is SYGVKD in the germline V gene. V lost 6 bases, J lost 1 base, and 13 bases lay in between. This CDR3 is built from 15 residues. CDR3 sequence (DNA): TGTGCCATCAGCGACGGAAGCAGGAGCAATCAGCCCCAGCATTTT. Protein: CAISDGSRSNQPQHF.

The sample holds a few counts of this clonotype. V gene TRBV9 combines with J gene TRBJ2-2; D might be TRBD2 (6 bases). The CDR3 is 19 residues long. Looked up from germline, CDR1 is SGDLS and CDR2 is YYNGEE. V shed 3 bases and J shed 0 bases, with 21 bases lying between them. CDR3 sequence (DNA): TGTGCCAGCAGCGAACAACGGGGTAGCAGCGGGCCGAACACCGGGGAGCTGTTTTTT. It encodes CASSEQRGSSGPNTGELFF.

In its sample, this clonotype was seen many times. The chain joins TRBV10-3 to TRBJ1-1; 11 bases are shared with TRBD1. The CDR3 consists of 14 residues. Germline V gene sequence: CDR1 ENHRY, CDR2 SYGVKD. Trimming took 4 bases from V and 4 from J; bases not matched to a gene: 2. This CDR3 is CAISGDRGITEAFF. CDR3 sequence (DNA): TGTGCCATCAGTGGGGACAGGGGGATCACTGAAGCTTTCTTT.

This clonotype was seen repeatedly, ten times or more. The chain joins TRBV6-1 to TRBJ2-7; D is perhaps TRBD1 or TRBD2 (5 bases each). This CDR3 is 14 amino acids long. CDR1 and CDR2 (germline): MNHNS, SASEGT. With 10 bases removed from V and 4 bases from J, the gap between germline ends came to 20 bases. The CDR3 DNA reads TGTGCCACCTCCCTCGGGTGGGGACCTTACGAGCAGTACTTC. Translated: CATSLGWGPYEQYF.

A word on this clonotype: A much larger clone lies a single base off, so this may be a read error. V is TRBV30 and J is TRBJ2-2, with a possible D match to TRBD2 (5 bases). The CDR3 sequence is 15 residues long. Looked up from germline, CDR1 is GTSNPN and CDR2 is SVGIG (reference sequence). CDR3 region: CAWSGDPRGTGELLF. CDR3 nucleotide sequence: TGTGCCTGGAGTGGGGATCCTCGAGGCACCGGGGAGCTGCTTTTT. Filled out from reference TRBV30 and TRBJ2-2, the complete variable domain reads SQTIHQWPATLVQPVGSPLSLECTVEGTSNPNLYWYRQAAGRGLQLLFYSVGIGQISSEVPQNLSASRPQDRQFILSSKKLLLSDSGFYLCAWSGDPRGTGELLFGEGSRLTVL.

Ten or more counts support this clonotype. J is TRBJ2-1 and V is TRBV27; 10 positions agree with TRBD2. The CDR3 is 15 residues long. V shed 6 bases, J shed 3 bases, and the junction held 5 bases outside the gene matches. From germline, CDR1 is MNHEY and CDR2 SMNVEV (reference sequence). Written as DNA, the CDR3 is TGTGCCAGCAGAACCCGGACTAGCGGCTACAATGAGCAGTTCTTC. The encoded protein is CASRTRTSGYNEQFF.

This clonotype was counted ten times or more. The chain joins TRBV5-1 to TRBJ2-7, with a possible D match to TRBD2 (7 bases). V was clipped by 0 bases and J by 2 bases, with 18 bases between them. The CDR3 consists of 17 residues. CDR1 and CDR2 (germline): SGHRS, YFSETQ. The CDR3 loop is CASSLEGGGPNPYEQYF. The CDR3 DNA reads as TGCGCCAGCAGCTTGGAGGGGGGAGGGCCCAATCCCTACGAGCAGTACTTC.

This clonotype was recorded many times. The J gene is TRBJ2-2, the V gene TRBV20-1, with 10 positions matching TRBD2. V was clipped by 0 bases and J by 3 bases; unmatched bases: 4. Germline V gene lookup returns CDR1 DFQATT and CDR2 SNEGSKA (reference sequence). CDR3 length: 16 residues. The CDR3 bases are TGCAGTGCTAGAGATCTAGCGGGAGTGGACACCGGGGAGCTGTTTTTT. This gives the protein CSARDLAGVDTGELFF.

This clonotype was observed at least ten times. The chain is built from TRBV4-3 and TRBJ2-7; TRBD1 matches 7 bases. J lost 6 bases, V lost 3 bases, and 8 bases had no gene match. The CDR3 spans 14 residues. Per the germline V gene, CDR1 is LGHNA and CDR2 is YSLEER. The CDR3 nucleotides are TGCGCCAGCAGCCATTTCAGGGGGAGCTTCGAGCAGTACTTC. Protein: CASSHFRGSFEQYF.

In its sample, this clonotype was seen once. A much larger clone lies one base from this, so it may be a read error. CDR3 sequence (DNA): TGTGCCAGCATGCCCAGGACCAGCACAGATACGCAGTCTTTT. Residues: CASMPRTSTDTQSF. The rearrangement links TRBV5-6 to TRBJ2-3, with D unclear. Germline assignment: CDR1 SGHDT and CDR2 YYEEEE. The CDR3 contains 14 residues.